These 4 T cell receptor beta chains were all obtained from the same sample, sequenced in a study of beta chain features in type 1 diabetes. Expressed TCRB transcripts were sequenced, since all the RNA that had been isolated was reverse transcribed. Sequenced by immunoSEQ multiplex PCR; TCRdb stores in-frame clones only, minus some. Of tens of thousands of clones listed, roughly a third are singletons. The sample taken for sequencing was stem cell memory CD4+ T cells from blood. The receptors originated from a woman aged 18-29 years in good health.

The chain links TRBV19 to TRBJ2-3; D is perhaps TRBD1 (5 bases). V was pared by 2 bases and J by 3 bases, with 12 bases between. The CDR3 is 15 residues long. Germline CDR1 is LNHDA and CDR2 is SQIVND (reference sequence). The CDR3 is CASSISPGMTDTQYF. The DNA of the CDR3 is TGTGCCAGTAGTATATCACCAGGGATGACAGATACGCAGTATTTT.

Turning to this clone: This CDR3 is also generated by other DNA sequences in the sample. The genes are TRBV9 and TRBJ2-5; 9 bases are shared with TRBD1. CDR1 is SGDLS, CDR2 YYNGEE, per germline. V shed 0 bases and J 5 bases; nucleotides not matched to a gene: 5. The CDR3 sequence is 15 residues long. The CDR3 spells CASSVVGQGAETQYF. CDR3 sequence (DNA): TGTGCCAGCAGCGTAGTGGGACAGGGTGCGGAGACCCAGTACTTC. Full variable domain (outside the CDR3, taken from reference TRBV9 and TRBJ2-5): DSGVTQTPKHLITATGQRVTLRCSPRSGDLSVYWYQQSLDQGLQFLIQYYNGEERAKGNILERFSAQQFPDLHSELNLSSLELGDSALYFCASSVVGQGAETQYFGPGTRLLVL.

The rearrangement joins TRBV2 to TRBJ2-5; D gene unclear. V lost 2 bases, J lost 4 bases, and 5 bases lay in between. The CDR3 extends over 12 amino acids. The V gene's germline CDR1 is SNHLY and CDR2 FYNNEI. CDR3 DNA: TGTGCCAGCAGTGAACTTCCAGAGACCCAGTACTTC. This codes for CASSELPETQYF.

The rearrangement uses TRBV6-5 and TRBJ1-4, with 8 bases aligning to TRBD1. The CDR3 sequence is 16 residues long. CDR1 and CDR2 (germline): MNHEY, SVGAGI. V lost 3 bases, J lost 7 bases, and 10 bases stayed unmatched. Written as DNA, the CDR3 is TGTGCCAGCAGTTATTCAACAGGGGGAAGTAGTGAAAAACTGTTTTTT. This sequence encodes CASSYSTGGSSEKLFF.